The rows below give T cell receptor beta chains drawn from one sample of a study of blood T cell repertoires in COVID-19. Repertoires were generated with immunoSEQ multiplex PCR, while TCRdb's copy carries only in-frame clones and drops some. The profile covers 64,000 or so clones, with about 86% appearing a single time and 1.2% taken by the ten largest. Sequenced material: peripheral blood. All receptors derive from a man between 35 and 55 years old with acute or convalescent COVID-19. Each CDR3 is given with its conserved first and last residue. The D gene is left open where the match is weak. Expanded clones get a size class; other rows say once, few or many, or leave the size out.

TRBJ2-1	once	15	TRBD2	TRBV6-6	TGTGCCAGCAGTACCCGGACTAGTGGCCACAATGAGCAGTTCTTC	CASSTRTSGHNEQFF
TRBJ2-5	-	14	TRBD2	TRBV18	TGTGCCAGCTCCCGAGGGGAGGGGCAAGAGACCCAGTACTTC	CASSRGEGQETQYF
TRBJ1-6	-	15	TRBD1	TRBV6-4	TGTGCCAGCAGTGACTCGGCAGGGGGGAATTCACCCCTCCACTTT	CASSDSAGGNSPLHF
TRBJ2-3	-	18	TRBD2	TRBV9	TGTGCCAGCAGCCTCACCCCCGGGGCGGGGGGGCCCATAGATACGCAGTATTTT	CASSLTPGAGGPIDTQYF
TRBJ1-5	-	15	-	TRBV21-1	TGTGCCAGCATCAGGGCCCGGCCAAGCAATCAGCCCCAGCATTTT	CASIRARPSNQPQHF
TRBJ1-1	-	15	TRBD1	TRBV15	TGTGCCACCAGCAGATCCGGGACAGGGGGCACTGAAGCTTTCTTT	CATSRSGTGGTEAFF
TRBJ1-1	-	16	TRBD1	TRBV25-1	TGTGCCAGCAGTGTCACCGGGACAGGGAGCCCCTTTGAAGCTTTCTTT	CASSVTGTGSPFEAFF
TRBJ2-7	-	15	-	TRBV7-8	TGTGCCAGCAGCGACCCTAATACAGGGCGCGACATATCGTACTTC	CASSDPNTGRDISYF
TRBJ2-5	-	14	-	TRBV7-8	TGTGCCAGCAGCTTAGCTCTGGCGGTCGGGACCCAGTACTTC	CASSLALAVGTQYF
TRBJ2-3	-	16	TRBD2	TRBV24-1	TGTGCCACCAGTGATTTCGGGGGGGGTCCCACAGATACGCAGTATTTT	CATSDFGGGPTDTQYF
TRBJ1-1	-	12	-	TRBV6-5	TGTGCCAGCAGTTACTCAGGGGCAGAAGCTTTCTTT	CASSYSGAEAFF
TRBJ2-1	-	17	TRBD2	TRBV12-5	TGTGCTAGTGGTTTGGTTACACTAGCGGGGGACTACAATGAGCAGTTCTTC	CASGLVTLAGDYNEQFF
TRBJ2-7	-	12	TRBD1	TRBV11-3	TGTGCCAGCAGCTTAGGACAGGGCGAGCAGTACTTC	CASSLGQGEQYF
TRBJ1-1	-	15	-	TRBV15	TGTGCCACCAGCAGAGTTGGCATTATGAACACTGAAGCTTTCTTT	CATSRVGIMNTEAFF
TRBJ1-4	-	14	-	TRBV24-1	TGTGCCACCAGTGAGGGAGGGGTGCATGAAAAACTGTTTTTT	CATSEGGVHEKLFF
TRBJ2-7	once	14	TRBD1	TRBV19	TGTGCCAGTAGTGCCCGGACAGGGGGCTACGAGCAGTACTTC	CASSARTGGYEQYF
TRBJ2-7	-	16	-	TRBV7-6	TGTGCCAGCAGCTTAGCTGAAGTCCAGGGTAACTACGAGCAGTACTTC	CASSLAEVQGNYEQYF
TRBJ2-7	-	15	TRBD2	TRBV6-5	TGTGCCAGCAGTCCCGGGGGGAGGGATCCGGACGAGCAGTACTTC	CASSPGGRDPDEQYF
TRBJ2-5	-	14	-	TRBV28	TGTGCCAGCAATTCCGGGCCCACGGGGGAGACCCAGTACTTC	CASNSGPTGETQYF
TRBJ2-7	few	14	TRBD1	TRBV3-1/TRBV3-2	TGTGCCAGCAGCCAAGGACAGGGTCGTGGCGAGCAGTACTTC	CASSQGQGRGEQYF
TRBJ1-2	-	13	-	TRBV20-1	TGCAGTGCTAGTCCCCGCTACGGCTATGGCTACACCTTC	CSASPRYGYGYTF
TRBJ2-7	-	11	-	TRBV30	TGTGCCTGGAGTCGGGGTTACGAGCAGTACTTC	CAWSRGYEQYF
TRBJ2-3	-	14	TRBD2	TRBV10-3	TGTGCCATCAGTTTAGCGGGGGAGCTAGATACGCAGTATTTT	CAISLAGELDTQYF
TRBJ1-3	-	16	-	TRBV7-6	TGTGCCAGCAGCCCTGGGACTTCCCGTTCTGGAAACACCATATATTTT	CASSPGTSRSGNTIYF
TRBJ1-2	-	15	TRBD1	TRBV5-8	TGTGCCAGCAGCTTGAGGAACACAGGGGGCTATGGCTACACCTTC	CASSLRNTGGYGYTF
TRBJ2-5	-	17	TRBD2	TRBV7-2	TGTGCCAGCAGCTTAGGGACTAGCGGGGGGGCAGGGGAGACCCAGTACTTC	CASSLGTSGGAGETQYF
TRBJ1-2	-	12	-	TRBV28	TGTGCCAGCTGGAGTCCCGGGGATGGCTACACCTTC	CASWSPGDGYTF
TRBJ2-7	once	16	TRBD1	TRBV7-8	TGTGCCAGCAGCTGGGGGAGACAGGGGAGGACCTACGAGCAGTACTTC	CASSWGRQGRTYEQYF
TRBJ1-1	few	13	-	TRBV6-4	TGTGCCAGCAGTGACCGAGGAGTCACTGAAGCTTTCTTT	CASSDRGVTEAFF
TRBJ1-1	-	14	TRBD1	TRBV19	TGTGCCAGTAGCCAGGACAGGGTAAACACTGAAGCTTTCTTT	CASSQDRVNTEAFF
TRBJ2-7	-	16	TRBD2	TRBV11-2	TGTGCCAGCAGCCCCCCTCTATGGGGGGGCTCCTACGAGCAGTACTTC	CASSPPLWGGSYEQYF
TRBJ1-4	-	16	TRBD1	TRBV6-5	TGTGCCAGCAGTTCCCCGGACAGGGGGTATAATGAAAAACTGTTTTTT	CASSSPDRGYNEKLFF
TRBJ1-1	once	13	TRBD1	TRBV5-5	TGTGCCAGCAGCTTTACAGGGGATGGTGAAGCTTTCTTT	CASSFTGDGEAFF
TRBJ1-6	-	15	-	TRBV11-1	TGTGCCAGCAGCTTAAAGAACAGTTATAATTCACCCCTCCACTTT	CASSLKNSYNSPLHF
TRBJ1-2	-	16	TRBD1	TRBV6-6	TGTGCCAGCAGTTATGAGGGGGCGTTGTCGTCGGATGGCTACACCTTC	CASSYEGALSSDGYTF
TRBJ1-1	-	16	-	TRBV5-4	TGTGCCAGCAGCTTCCCACCGGGGGAGGGGAAGACTGAAGCTTTCTTT	CASSFPPGEGKTEAFF
TRBJ1-1	-	16	TRBD1	TRBV3-1/TRBV3-2	TGTGCCAGCAGCCCCCGGGACAGGGGCGGGGGAACTGAAGCTTTCTTT	CASSPRDRGGGTEAFF
TRBJ1-1	-	15	-	TRBV11-2	TGTGCCAGCAGCTATCGGGGGTTTCGGAACACTGAAGCTTTCTTT	CASSYRGFRNTEAFF
TRBJ2-3	-	12	-	TRBV5-1	TGCGCCAGCAGCTATTCAGGGGATACGCAGTATTTT	CASSYSGDTQYF
TRBJ2-3	-	14	-	TRBV4-1	TGCGCCAGCAGCCAAGCCCCCGTCACAGATACGCAGTATTTT	CASSQAPVTDTQYF
TRBJ2-7	-	12	-	TRBV24-1	TGTGCCACCAGTGAAGGGGCCTACGAGCAGTACTTC	CATSEGAYEQYF
TRBJ1-1	-	13	-	TRBV2	TGTGCCAGCAGTCAGGGAGGAGGCACTGAAGCTTTCTTT	CASSQGGGTEAFF
TRBJ1-5	-	16	TRBD1	TRBV27	TGTGCCAGCAGCTCTACTAGACAGGGACGCAATCAGCCCCAGCATTTT	CASSSTRQGRNQPQHF
TRBJ2-7	-	16	TRBD2	TRBV23-1	TGCGCCAGCAGTCAATCGACTATACTAGCGGAGTACGAGCAGTACTTC	CASSQSTILAEYEQYF
TRBJ1-1	-	14	TRBD1	TRBV7-2	TGTGCCAGCAGCCGGGGACAGTTCAACACTGAAGCTTTCTTT	CASSRGQFNTEAFF